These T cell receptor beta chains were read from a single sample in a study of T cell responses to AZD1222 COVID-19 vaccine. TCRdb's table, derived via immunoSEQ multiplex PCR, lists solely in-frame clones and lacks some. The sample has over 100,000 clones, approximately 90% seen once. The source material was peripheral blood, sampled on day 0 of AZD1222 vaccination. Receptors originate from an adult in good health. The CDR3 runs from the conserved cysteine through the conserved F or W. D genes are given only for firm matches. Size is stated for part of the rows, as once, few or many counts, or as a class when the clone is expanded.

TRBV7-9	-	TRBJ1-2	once	CASSLARLYGYTF	TGTGCCAGCAGCTTAGCCCGACTCTATGGCTACACCTTC
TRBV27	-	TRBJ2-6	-	CASSRGLEGPSGANVLTF	TGTGCCAGCAGCCGCGGTCTGGAAGGCCCCTCTGGGGCCAACGTCCTGACTTTC
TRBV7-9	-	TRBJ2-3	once	CASSSREGRGDTQYF	TGTGCCAGCAGCTCCCGAGAGGGGCGGGGAGATACGCAGTATTTT
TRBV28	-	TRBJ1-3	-	CASSPTGMENTIYF	TGTGCCAGCAGCCCTACAGGGATGGAAAACACCATATATTTT
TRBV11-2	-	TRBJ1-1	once	CASSLGVGNTEAFF	TGTGCCAGCAGCTTGGGGGTTGGGAACACTGAAGCTTTCTTT
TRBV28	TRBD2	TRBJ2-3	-	CASSPGTSGGYNTDTQYF	TGTGCCAGCAGTCCCGGGACTAGCGGGGGTTACAACACAGATACGCAGTATTTT
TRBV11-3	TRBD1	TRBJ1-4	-	CASSPRQGMEEKLFF	TGTGCCAGCAGCCCCAGACAGGGTATGGAGGAAAAACTGTTTTTT
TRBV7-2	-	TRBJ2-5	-	CASSLGPEGTQYF	TGTGCCAGCAGCTTAGGCCCCGAGGGGACCCAGTACTTC
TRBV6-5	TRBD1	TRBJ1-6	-	CASSYGTGTGSPLHF	TGTGCCAGCAGTTACGGGACAGGGACTGGTTCACCCCTCCACTTT
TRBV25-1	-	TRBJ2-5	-	CASSEGRGYAETQYF	TGTGCCAGCAGTGAGGGAAGGGGATACGCGGAGACCCAGTACTTC
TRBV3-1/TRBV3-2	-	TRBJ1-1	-	CASSQDSPGGTEAFF	TGTGCCAGCAGCCAAGATAGTCCCGGGGGCACTGAAGCTTTCTTT
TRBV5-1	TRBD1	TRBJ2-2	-	CASSPGQGYTGELFF	TGCGCCAGCAGCCCGGGACAGGGCTACACCGGGGAGCTGTTTTTT
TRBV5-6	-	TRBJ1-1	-	CASSLRWVGNMNTEAFF	TGTGCCAGCAGCTTGCGATGGGTGGGGAACATGAACACTGAAGCTTTCTTT
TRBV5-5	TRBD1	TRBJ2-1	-	CASSTTGGEQFF	TGTGCCAGCAGCACAACAGGGGGAGAGCAGTTCTTC
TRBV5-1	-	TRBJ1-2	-	CASSPRTAMGYGYTF	TGCGCCAGCAGCCCAAGGACAGCCATGGGGTATGGCTACACCTTC
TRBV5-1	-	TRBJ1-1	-	CASSLTANTEAFF	TGCGCCAGCAGCTTAACAGCCAACACTGAAGCTTTCTTT
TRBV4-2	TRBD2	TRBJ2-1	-	CASSQYRGGPNEQFF	TGTGCCAGCAGCCAATATCGGGGGGGTCCCAATGAGCAGTTCTTC
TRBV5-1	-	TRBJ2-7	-	CASSLGVGREQYF	TGCGCCAGCAGCTTGGGGGTTGGGCGCGAGCAGTACTTC
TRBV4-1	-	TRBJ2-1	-	CASSWILDGANEQFF	TGCGCCAGCAGCTGGATCTTGGACGGCGCCAATGAGCAGTTCTTC
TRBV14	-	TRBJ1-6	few	CASSPHDRSHNSPLHF	TGTGCCAGCAGCCCCCATGACAGGTCACATAATTCACCCCTCCACTTT
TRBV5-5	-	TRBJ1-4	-	CASSLAPTNEKLFF	TGTGCCAGCAGCTTGGCCCCAACTAATGAAAAACTGTTTTTT
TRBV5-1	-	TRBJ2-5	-	CASSLNDQETQYF	TGCGCCAGCAGCTTGAACGACCAAGAGACCCAGTACTTC
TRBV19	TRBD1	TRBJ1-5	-	CASSIGKGQGARSQPQHF	TGTGCCAGTAGTATAGGGAAGGGACAGGGGGCGCGAAGTCAGCCCCAGCATTTT
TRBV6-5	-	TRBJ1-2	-	CASRNGPPAGYTF	TGTGCCAGCAGGAACGGGCCGCCGGCGGGCTACACCTTC
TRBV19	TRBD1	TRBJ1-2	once	CASSIRTGFYGYTF	TGTGCCAGTAGTATCAGGACAGGCTTTTATGGCTACACCTTC
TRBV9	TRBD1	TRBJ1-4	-	CASSVGDSHNEKLFF	TGTGCCAGCAGCGTAGGGGACAGCCATAATGAAAAACTGTTTTTT
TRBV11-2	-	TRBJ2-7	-	CASSGPEGGSYEQYF	TGTGCCAGCAGCGGACCCGAGGGAGGCTCCTACGAGCAGTACTTC
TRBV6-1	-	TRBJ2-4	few	CASSEGWNQYF	TGTGCCAGCAGTGAAGGGTGGAATCAGTACTTC
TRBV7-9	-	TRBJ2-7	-	CATDRDNSYEQYF	TGTGCCACTGACCGGGACAACTCCTACGAGCAGTACTTC
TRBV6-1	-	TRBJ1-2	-	CASREVGGGHTF	TGTGCCAGCAGGGAAGTTGGGGGGGGACACACCTTC
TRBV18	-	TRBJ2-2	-	CASSPRTGELFF	TGTGCCAGCTCTCCGAGAACCGGGGAGCTGTTTTTT
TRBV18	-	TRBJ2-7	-	CASSLLSSEQYF	TGTGCCAGCTCACTCCTCTCGTCGGAGCAGTACTTC